This TCR beta chain was retrieved from a study of CD4 T cells in relation to SARS-CoV-2 and coronaviruses. This CDR3 is built from 14 residues. Trimming took 1 base from V and 7 from J, leaving 8 bases between them. Germline V CDR1 and CDR2: MNHNS, SASEGT. The unexposed donors gave CD4+ T cells in about 2010-2019, prior to COVID-19. After 10 to 11 days of culture, CD4+ T cells were isolated. Produced via immunoSEQ multiplex PCR; TCRdb's table is partial and in-frame only. The profile shows about 27,000 clones, about 82% of them singletons. Concerning this clone: Its specificity is not known.

The chain employs TRBV6-1 and TRBJ1-6; TRBD1 might be the D (5 bases). The TCR was taken from a human donor in good health. Sequencing input: CD4+ T cells from PBMCs, cultured in vitro. CDR3 loop: CASSEVWGNSPLHF. CDR3 sequence (DNA): TGTGCCAGCAGTGAAGTTTGGGGGAATTCACCCCTCCACTTT.